These T cell receptor beta chains were read from a single sample in a study of CD8 T cells in ankylosing spondylitis. MiXCR, applied by TCRdb to the 5' RACE reads, yields one record per CDR3 protein. This sample has some 840,000 distinct CDR3 sequences, with about 11% found just once. The material sequenced was blood, either unsorted or a sorted T cell fraction (not recorded which). The receptors were sampled from a male donor with ankylosing spondylitis. Both conserved end residues are part of each CDR3. A D gene is named only where the DNA matches it firmly. The size entry is marked missing in some rows and otherwise reads once, few, many or a size class.

>13|TRBV29-1|TRBJ1-1|many|-
CSVRDIKNTEAFF
TGCAGCGTTAGGGACATAAAGAACACTGAAGCTTTCTTT
>17|TRBV4-2|TRBJ1-6|-|TRBD1
CASSQGHRQGYNSPLHF
TGTGCCAGCAGCCAAGGCCACCGACAGGGTTATAATTCACCCCTCCACTTT
>15|TRBV9|TRBJ1-2|few|-
CASSVRRDRNYGYTF
TGTGCCAGCAGCGTAAGGAGGGATCGTAACTATGGCTACACCTTC
>15|TRBV5-1|TRBJ2-3|few|-
CASSSGTQRTDTQYF
TGCGCCAGCAGCTCCGGGACACAGCGCACAGATACGCAGTATTTT
>14|TRBV5-6|TRBJ1-2|few|-
CASSLGWTHYGYTF
TGTGCCAGCAGCTTGGGATGGACACACTATGGCTACACCTTC
>16|TRBV10-2|TRBJ2-3|-|-
CASSDRGTPGADTQYF
TGCGCCAGCAGTGACCGAGGTACCCCAGGGGCAGATACGCAGTATTTT
>15|TRBV10-3|TRBJ1-1|many|-
CAISEREPGITEAFF
TGTGCCATCAGTGAAAGGGAACCAGGGATCACTGAAGCTTTCTTT
>12|TRBV5-1|TRBJ2-1|many|-
CAVKGSYNEQFF
TGCGCCGTCAAGGGCTCCTACAATGAGCAGTTCTTC
>13|TRBV12-3/TRBV12-4|TRBJ2-2|many|-
CASLRFNTGELFF
TGTGCCAGCCTACGCTTTAACACCGGGGAGCTGTTTTTT
>15|TRBV4-1|TRBJ2-1|few|TRBD2
CASSPGLAPNNEQFF
TGCGCCAGCAGCCCCGGACTAGCGCCTAACAATGAGCAGTTCTTC
>16|TRBV28|TRBJ2-2|few|-
CASKEVGPRGTGELFF
TGTGCCAGTAAAGAGGTAGGCCCGCGAGGCACCGGGGAGCTGTTTTTT
>14|TRBV7-2|TRBJ2-3|-|-
CASSSGYPRDTQYF
TGTGCCAGCAGCTCAGGGTATCCTCGAGATACGCAGTATTTT
>14|TRBV6-2/TRBV6-3|TRBJ2-7|-|TRBD1
CASTEQGALVEQYF
TGTGCCAGCACCGAACAGGGGGCCCTCGTCGAGCAGTACTTC
>13|TRBV25-1|TRBJ1-5|-|-
CASSATGHQPQHF
TGTGCCAGCAGTGCGACAGGTCATCAGCCCCAGCATTTT
>16|TRBV9|TRBJ2-3|-|TRBD2
CASSTGTSGYTDTQYF
TGTGCCAGCAGCACCGGGACTAGCGGATACACAGATACGCAGTATTTT
>14|TRBV6-2/TRBV6-3|TRBJ1-1|-|TRBD1
CASRKTGSGTEAFF
TGTGCCAGCAGAAAGACAGGGAGTGGCACTGAAGCTTTCTTT
>15|TRBV29-1|TRBJ2-5|many|-
CSVTGQWVLEETQYF
TGCAGCGTTACCGGACAGTGGGTCTTAGAGGAGACCCAGTACTTC
>15|TRBV7-9|TRBJ2-7|few|-
CASSLREGSTYEQYF
TGTGCCAGCAGCTTACGTGAGGGGTCGACTTACGAGCAGTACTTC
>13|TRBV28|TRBJ2-1|-|-
CASSSLDSGNEFF
TGTGCCAGCAGTTCCCTCGACTCAGGTAATGAGTTCTTC
>14|TRBV20-1|TRBJ2-3|many|-
CSARDSGSTDTQYF
TGCAGTGCTAGAGATTCAGGAAGCACAGATACGCAGTATTTT
>12|TRBV20-1|TRBJ2-5|few|-
CSAVGRQETQYF
TGCAGTGCTGTCGGACGGCAAGAGACCCAGTACTTC
>13|TRBV6-1|TRBJ2-7|few|-
CASWRTALQEQYF
TGTGCCAGTTGGCGGACGGCCCTGCAGGAGCAGTACTTC
>16|TRBV6-1|TRBJ2-6|few|-
CASSEGSSSGANVLTF
TGTGCCAGCAGTGAGGGGTCGAGCTCTGGGGCCAACGTCCTGACTTTC
>14|TRBV20-1|TRBJ2-5|-|-
CSAGRPRGGETQYF
TGCAGTGCTGGCCGCCCCAGGGGGGGAGAGACCCAGTACTTC
>13|TRBV6-2/TRBV6-3|TRBJ2-2|-|-
CASSRGEDGELFF
TGTGCCAGCAGCCGAGGGGAGGACGGGGAGCTGTTTTTT
>15|TRBV20-1|TRBJ2-3|-|TRBD2
CSATRLAGAADTQYF
TGCAGTGCAACCAGACTAGCGGGAGCAGCAGATACGCAGTATTTT
>14|TRBV5-1|TRBJ1-2|many|TRBD1
CASSRGQGSYGYTF
TGCGCCAGCAGTCGAGGACAGGGCAGCTATGGCTACACCTTC
>11|TRBV7-2|TRBJ2-3|-|-
CASSLFHTQYF
TGTGCCAGCAGCCTTTTCCATACGCAGTATTTT
>12|TRBV2|TRBJ1-1|-|-
CATRGPNTEAFF
TGTGCCACCCGAGGGCCGAACACTGAAGCTTTCTTT
>14|TRBV7-9|TRBJ1-1|few|-
CASSFEWINTEAFF
TGTGCCAGCAGCTTCGAATGGATTAACACTGAAGCTTTCTTT
>16|TRBV28|TRBJ1-1|few|TRBD1
CASSLPRTGGIPTAFF
TGTGCCAGCAGTTTACCGCGGACAGGGGGGATTCCCACGGCTTTCTTT
>14|TRBV10-3|TRBJ2-7|-|-
CAISDRVRDYEQYF
TGTGCCATCAGTGATAGGGTAAGGGACTACGAGCAGTACTTC
>12|TRBV6-1|TRBJ1-5|many|-
CASKYSNQPQHF
TGTGCCAGCAAATATAGCAATCAGCCCCAGCATTTT
>16|TRBV4-3|TRBJ1-1|few|-
CASSPRDLRENTEAFF
TGCGCCAGCAGCCCCCGGGACTTAAGGGAGAACACTGAAGCTTTCTTT
>14|TRBV6-1|TRBJ2-3|many|-
CASSASDSLDTQYF
TGTGCCAGCAGTGCGTCGGACAGCCTGGATACGCAGTATTTT
>13|TRBV7-8|TRBJ1-1|-|-
CASKVPINTEAFF
TGTGCCAGCAAGGTTCCTATCAACACTGAAGCTTTCTTT
>13|TRBV7-6|TRBJ2-1|-|TRBD2
CASSRRSSGARFF
TGTGCCAGCAGCCGACGGTCTAGCGGGGCCCGGTTCTTC
>15|TRBV12-3/TRBV12-4|TRBJ2-1|many|TRBD1
CASSQQGASYNEQFF
TGTGCCAGCAGTCAACAGGGGGCGTCCTACAATGAGCAGTTCTTC
>15|TRBV4-2|TRBJ1-3|-|-
CASSQDLPNGNTIYF
TGTGCCAGCAGCCAAGATCTGCCTAATGGAAACACCATATATTTT
>15|TRBV4-1|TRBJ2-2|-|-
CASSSTGSLTGELFF
TGCGCCAGCTCCTCGACAGGATCGTTGACCGGGGAGCTGTTTTTT
>12|TRBV20-1|TRBJ2-1|few|-
CSEGGNNREQFF
TGCAGTGAGGGCGGGAATAACCGGGAGCAGTTCTTC
>17|TRBV4-2|TRBJ2-4|few|TRBD2
CASSQDGRALAKNIQYF
TGTGCCAGCAGCCAAGATGGGAGGGCCCTAGCCAAAAACATTCAGTACTTC
>13|TRBV7-9|TRBJ2-7|-|-
CARSLGRAYEQYF
TGTGCCAGAAGCTTAGGCAGAGCCTACGAGCAGTACTTC
>15|TRBV11-2|TRBJ2-7|-|-
CASSRGGGSSYEQYF
TGTGCCAGCAGTCGAGGGGGCGGGAGCTCCTACGAGCAGTACTTC
>15|TRBV5-5|TRBJ2-7|few|-
CASSRGGTISYEQYF
TGTGCCAGCAGTAGGGGAGGAACAATCTCCTACGAGCAGTACTTC
>13|TRBV4-3|TRBJ1-2|few|-
CASSQVGQVGYTF
TGCGCCAGCAGCCAAGTGGGGCAGGTCGGCTACACCTTC
>12|TRBV27|TRBJ1-1|-|-
CATKRLNTEAFF
TGTGCCACCAAACGTCTCAACACTGAAGCTTTCTTT
>16|TRBV11-1|TRBJ2-7|once|-
CASSLPPRLGIYEQYF
TGTGCCAGCAGCTTACCCCCCCGACTGGGAATCTACGAGCAGTACTTC
>15|TRBV6-2/TRBV6-3|TRBJ1-1|-|-
CASSYPDSMSTEAFF
TGTGCCAGCAGTTACCCGGACAGCATGAGCACTGAAGCTTTCTTT
>13|TRBV2|TRBJ1-2|few|-
CASSVNRGDGYTF
TGTGCCAGCAGTGTTAACCGGGGAGACGGCTACACCTTC
>16|TRBV3-1|TRBJ2-3|-|-
CASSQGPGTRAGTQYF
TGTGCCAGCAGCCAAGGTCCGGGAACAAGGGCGGGTACGCAGTATTTT